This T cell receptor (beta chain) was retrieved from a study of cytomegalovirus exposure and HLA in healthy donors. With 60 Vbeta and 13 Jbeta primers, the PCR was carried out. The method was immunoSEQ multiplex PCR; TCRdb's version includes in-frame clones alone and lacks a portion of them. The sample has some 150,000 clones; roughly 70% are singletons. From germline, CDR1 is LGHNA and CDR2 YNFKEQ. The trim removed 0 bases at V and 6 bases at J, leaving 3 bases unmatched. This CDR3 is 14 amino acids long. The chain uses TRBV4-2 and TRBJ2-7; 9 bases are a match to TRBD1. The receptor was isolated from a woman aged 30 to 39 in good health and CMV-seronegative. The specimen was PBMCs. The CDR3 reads CASSQDDRGGEQYF. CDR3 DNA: TGTGCCAGCAGCCAAGACGACAGGGGGGGCGAGCAGTACTTC.